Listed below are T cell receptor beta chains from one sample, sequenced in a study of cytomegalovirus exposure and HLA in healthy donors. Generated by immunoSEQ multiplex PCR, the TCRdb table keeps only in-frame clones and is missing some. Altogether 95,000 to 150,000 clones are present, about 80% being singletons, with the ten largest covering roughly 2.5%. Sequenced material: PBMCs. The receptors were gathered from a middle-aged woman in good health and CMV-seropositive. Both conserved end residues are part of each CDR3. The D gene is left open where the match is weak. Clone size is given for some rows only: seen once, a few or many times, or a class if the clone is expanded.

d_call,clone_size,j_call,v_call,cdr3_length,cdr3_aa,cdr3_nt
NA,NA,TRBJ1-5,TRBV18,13,CASSQGQNQPQHF,TGTGCCAGCTCACAGGGACAAAATCAGCCCCAGCATTTT
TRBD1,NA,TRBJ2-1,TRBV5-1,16,CASRSTGSSSYNEQFF,TGCGCCAGCAGGTCGACAGGGTCGAGCTCCTACAATGAGCAGTTCTTC
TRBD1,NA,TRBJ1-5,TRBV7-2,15,CASSPSGRGLQPQHF,TGTGCCAGCAGCCCCTCGGGCAGGGGGCTGCAGCCCCAGCATTTT
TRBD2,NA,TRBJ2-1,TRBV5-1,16,CASSHRGAGGYNEQFF,TGCGCCAGCAGCCATCGTGGGGCGGGGGGGTACAATGAGCAGTTCTTC
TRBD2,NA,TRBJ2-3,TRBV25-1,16,CASSGIAGGPADTQYF,TGTGCCAGCAGTGGGATAGCGGGAGGGCCCGCAGATACGCAGTATTTT
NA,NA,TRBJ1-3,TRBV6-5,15,CASRGAGSSGNTIYF,TGTGCCAGCAGGGGAGCCGGAAGCTCTGGAAACACCATATATTTT
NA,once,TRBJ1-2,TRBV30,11,CAGENGYGYTF,TGTGCCGGGGAGAATGGGTATGGCTACACCTTC
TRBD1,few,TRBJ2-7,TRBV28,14,CASRTGTNLYEQYF,TGTGCCAGCAGGACAGGGACGAACCTGTACGAGCAGTACTTC
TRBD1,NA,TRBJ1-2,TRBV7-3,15,CASSPGQGPIYGYTF,TGTGCCAGCAGCCCCGGACAGGGCCCCATCTATGGCTACACCTTC
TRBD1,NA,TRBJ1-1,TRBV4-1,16,CASSHPGGQGETEAFF,TGCGCCAGCAGCCATCCCGGGGGACAGGGGGAGACTGAAGCTTTCTTT
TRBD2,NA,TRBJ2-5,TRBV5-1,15,CASSSSGGGRETQYF,TGCGCCAGCAGCTCCTCCGGGGGGGGAAGAGAGACCCAGTACTTC
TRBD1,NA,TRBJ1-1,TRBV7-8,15,CASSARQGVNTEAFF,TGTGCCAGCAGCGCCAGACAGGGGGTGAACACTGAAGCTTTCTTT